What follows is one T cell receptor (beta chain) and its context. Trimming removed 5 bases at V and 4 bases at J, with 15 bases between. CDR3 length: 14 residues. CDR1 is LNHDA and CDR2 is SQIVND in the germline V gene (reference sequence). These data originate in a study of shared clonotypes between healthy human individuals. Clones were read by immunoSEQ multiplex PCR, and TCRdb kept only the in-frame ones, dropping some. The sample records about 2.3 million clones, less than 95% being singletons. The specimen sequenced was naive CD4+ T cells from PBMCs. Specified subset: CD45RA+ positively selected. The sequence was obtained from a man younger than 30 in good health. Some clones in this sample may be carry-over from other donors' samples. The chain links TRBV19 to TRBJ2-7; D is uncertain. The chain's CDR3 is CASSDGGTSYEQYF. CDR3 nucleotides: TGTGCCAGTAGTGATGGCGGCACCTCGTACGAGCAGTACTTC. Combining the CDR3 with reference TRBV19 and TRBJ2-7 gives the whole variable domain DGGITQSPKYLFRKEGQNVTLSCEQNLNHDAMYWYRQDPGQGLRLIYYSQIVNDFQKGDIAEGYSVSREKKESFPLTVTSAQKNPTAFYLCASSDGGTSYEQYFGPGTRLTVT.